The 26 T cell receptor beta chains below come from one sample, sequenced in a study of T cell responses to AZD1222 COVID-19 vaccine. Generated by immunoSEQ multiplex PCR, the TCRdb table keeps only in-frame clones and is missing some. The sample consists of fewer than 180,000 clones, roughly 94% of them appearing once. The specimen comprised peripheral blood, sampled on day 0 of AZD1222 vaccination. The receptors here all came from an adult in good health.

V usage is TRBV19 and J usage is TRBJ1-5; no firm D call. The CDR3 loop spans 13 amino acids. Germline V gene data show CDR1 as LNHDA and CDR2 as SQIVND (reference sequence). V lost 5 bases to trimming and J lost 2 bases, with 7 bases between them. For the CDR3, the DNA is TGTGCCAGTAGTGCCGGGGGCAATCAGCCCCAGCATTTT. Its protein is CASSAGGNQPQHF.

This clone was seen once. One junction end does not reproduce the germline sequence, and a read error may be involved. V usage is TRBV12-3 or TRBV12-4 and J usage is TRBJ1-1, with a possible D match to TRBD1 (5 bases). The CDR3 is 12 residues long. The CDR3 DNA reads TGTGCCAGCAGTTTAACAGGCTCTGAGGCTTTCTTT. This codes for CASSLTGSEAFF.

This sequence joins TRBV2 and TRBJ2-5; D is unclear. The germline V and J ends were trimmed by 4 bases and 2 bases, with 5 bases remaining between them. Germline CDR1 and CDR2: SNHLY and FYNNEI. This CDR3 comprises 12 residues. The CDR3 here is CASSGQQETQYF. The CDR3 region has the DNA TGTGCCAGCAGTGGGCAGCAAGAGACCCAGTACTTC.

The J gene is TRBJ2-5, the V gene TRBV11-2; no clear D gene. V dropped 6 bases and J dropped 0 bases, with 17 bases sitting between them. Germline V lookup: CDR1 SGHAT, CDR2 FQNNGV. This CDR3 region has 16 residues. The CDR3 DNA is TGTGCCAGCAGTAGTTATTTCGGCAAGTACCAAGAGACCCAGTACTTC. It codes for CASSSYFGKYQETQYF.

The chain employs TRBV19 and TRBJ2-3; tentatively, D is TRBD1 (5 bases). The CDR3 is 14 residues long. V lost 3 bases to trimming and J lost 2 bases, with 9 bases between them. Germline V gene data show CDR1 as LNHDA and CDR2 as SQIVND (reference sequence). As DNA, the CDR3 is TGTGCCAGTAGTATGCAGGGAAACACAGATACGCAGTATTTT. This gives the protein CASSMQGNTDTQYF.

Concerning this clone itself: In the same sample, other DNA sequences code for this CDR3. The chain has TRBV12-3 or TRBV12-4 and TRBJ2-1, with D hard to call. Between the trimmed V and J ends, which lost 2 bases and 7 bases, there was a span of 3 bases. The CDR3 runs to 11 residues. This CDR3 reads CASSLRNEQFF. CDR3 in DNA: TGTGCCAGCAGTTTACGGAATGAGCAGTTCTTC.

This chain connects TRBV12-3 or TRBV12-4 to TRBJ1-3; D remains unclear. The CDR3 length is 12 residues. The V gene lost 11 bases and the J gene lost 3 bases, with 11 bases spanning the gap. The CDR3 coding sequence is TGTGCCGGTCCCTGGCTTGGAAACACCATATATTTT. As protein: CAGPWLGNTIYF.

This sequence joins TRBV4-3 and TRBJ2-2, with no clear D. In germline, CDR1 is LGHNA, CDR2 YSLEER. The CDR3 covers 14 residues. The V end lost 0 bases, the J end lost 5 bases, and 7 bases lay between the germline ends. This CDR3 is CASSQDPRTGELFF. CDR3 nucleotide sequence: TGCGCCAGCAGCCAAGATCCGAGGACCGGGGAGCTGTTTTTT.

The rearrangement links TRBV2 to TRBJ1-5; D is ambiguous. CDR1 and CDR2 from the germline V gene are SNHLY and FYNNEI. CDR3 length equals 14 residues. Deletions cut 3 bases from V and 0 bases from J, with 6 bases between. The CDR3 loop reads CASSDRLSNQPQHF. DNA for the CDR3: TGTGCCAGCAGTGACAGACTTAGCAATCAGCCCCAGCATTTT.

The genes are TRBV28 and TRBJ1-1, with TRBD1 identical over 8 bases. The CDR3 contains 14 residues. Germline-derived CDR1 and CDR2 are MDHEN and SYDVKM. The junction had 5 bases not matched to a gene; V was cut back by 5 bases and J by 3 bases. As DNA, the CDR3 is TGTGCCAGCAGTATCCAACAGGGGGACACTGAAGCTTTCTTT. Protein: CASSIQQGDTEAFF. The variable domain in full, with the rest retrieved from reference TRBV28 and TRBJ1-1, is DVKVTQSSRYLVKRTGEKVFLECVQDMDHENMFWYRQDPGLGLRLIYFSYDVKMKEKGDIPEGYSVSREKKERFSLILESASTNQTSMYLCASSIQQGDTEAFFGQGTRLTVV.

The gene calls are TRBV10-1 and TRBJ1-3, with TRBD1 matching over 7 bases. The CDR3 covers 14 residues. Germline V gene data show CDR1 as WNHNN and CDR2 as SYGVQD (reference sequence). The trim removed 7 bases at V and 0 bases at J, leaving 3 bases unmatched. The CDR3 protein is CASTDRDSGNTIYF. CDR3 nucleotides: TGCGCCAGCACCGACAGGGACTCTGGAAACACCATATATTTT.

The rearrangement uses TRBV7-2 and TRBJ1-2; 8 bases are shared with TRBD1. V shed 5 bases, J shed 6 bases, and the junction held 5 bases outside the gene matches. The CDR3 consists of 13 residues. Germline assignment: CDR1 SGHTA and CDR2 FQGNSA. The CDR3 nucleotides read TGTGCCAGCAGCCTAGGACAGGGCGATGGCTACACCTTC. It yields the protein CASSLGQGDGYTF.

This clone was observed many times. The rearrangement joins TRBV5-4 to TRBJ2-3; no clear D gene. Germline CDR1 reads SGHNT; CDR2 reads YYREEE (reference sequence). This CDR3 region has 15 residues. V was clipped by 0 bases and J by 3 bases, with 11 bases between them. The CDR3 sequence is CASSLALLGTDTQYF. For the CDR3, the DNA is TGTGCCAGCAGCTTGGCCCTGCTTGGTACAGATACGCAGTATTTT.

This clone was seen a few times. The CDR3 region is CASRADARPTF. In DNA, the CDR3 is TGTGCCAGCAGGGCCGACGCCCGCCCCACCTTC. The chain employs TRBV28 and TRBJ1-2; D is unresolved. V was cut by 6 bases and J by 13 bases, with 15 bases left in between. The CDR3 runs to 11 residues. Germline values: CDR1 MDHEN, CDR2 SYDVKM.

CDR3: CASSLGTGRNTEAFF. The CDR3 nucleotides are TGTGCCAGCAGTTTGGGGACAGGTCGAAACACTGAAGCTTTCTTT. The chain uses TRBV27 and TRBJ1-1; 8 bases map to TRBD1. The germline CDR1 and CDR2 sequences are MNHEY and SMNVEV (reference sequence). V was clipped by 3 bases and J by 2 bases; unmatched bases: 5. The CDR3 runs 15 residues.

The chain combines TRBV2 with TRBJ1-5; D ambiguous. Germline loops: CDR1 SNHLY, CDR2 FYNNEI. V lost 8 bases and J 2 bases, leaving 13 bases between the germline ends. This CDR3 region has 14 residues. The CDR3 DNA reads as TGTGCCAGCGTCCAGCAAGTAGGCAATCAGCCCCAGCATTTT. Translated: CASVQQVGNQPQHF.

This clone was recorded a few times. The rearrangement uses TRBV6-5 and TRBJ1-1; D is uncertain. Trimming removed 4 bases at V and 2 bases at J, with 8 bases between. This CDR3 contains 13 residues. From germline, CDR1 is MNHEY and CDR2 SVGAGI. CDR3 DNA sequence: TGTGCCAGCAGTTCACTGGGAAACACTGAAGCTTTCTTT. It yields the protein CASSSLGNTEAFF.

CDR3 protein: CASSYSRGRYFNEQFF. CDR3 in DNA: TGTGCCAGCAGTTACTCCCGGGGGCGGTATTTCAATGAGCAGTTCTTC. V is TRBV6-5 and J is TRBJ2-1, with D perhaps matching TRBD1 or TRBD2 (6 bases each). The CDR3 sequence is 16 residues long. V lost 0 bases and J 6 bases, leaving 15 bases between the germline ends. Germline CDR1 MNHEY, CDR2 SVGAGI.

The chain recombines TRBV14 with TRBJ2-3; D gene ambiguous. This CDR3 has 12 residues. Trimming cost V 1 base and J 5 bases, with 4 bases left between them. In germline, CDR1 is SGHDN, CDR2 FVKESK. This chain's CDR3 is CASSQGGDTQYF. The CDR3, as DNA: TGTGCCAGCAGCCAAGGGGGAGATACGCAGTATTTT.

This clone was observed once. The V gene is TRBV5-1, the J gene TRBJ2-1, with a weak D call TRBD2 (5 bases). V shed 4 bases and J shed 3 bases, with 20 bases lying between them. Germline V gene lookup returns CDR1 SGHRS and CDR2 YFSETQ. CDR3 size: 17 residues. The chain's CDR3 is CASSPLLRGSYYNEQFF. The DNA of the CDR3 is TGCGCCAGCAGCCCTCTACTCCGTGGGAGCTACTACAATGAGCAGTTCTTC.

Written as DNA, the CDR3 is TGTGCCAGCAGTAAGTTACAGGTGTCCGAGCAGTACGTC. Translated: CASSKLQVSEQYV. The V and J genes are TRBV6-4 and TRBJ2-7, with D perhaps TRBD1 (5 bases). CDR3 length equals 13 residues. Trimming stripped 5 bases from V and 6 bases from J, with 14 bases between. CDR1 is MRHNA, CDR2 SNTAGT, per germline.

The J gene is TRBJ2-6, the V gene TRBV29-1, with D possibly TRBD1 on 6 matching bases. V was clipped by 0 bases and J by 0 bases, with 12 bases between them. The germline CDR1 and CDR2 sequences are SQVTM and ANQGSEA. CDR3 length: 17 residues. Written as DNA, the CDR3 is TGCAGCGTTGAAGAAGGGGGTTCCAGCTCTGGGGCCAACGTCCTGACTTTC. Its protein product is CSVEEGGSSSGANVLTF.

The CDR3 region is CASSQVADRGRGYTF. CDR3 coding DNA: TGCGCCAGCAGCCAAGTAGCGGACAGGGGAAGGGGCTACACCTTC. The chain employs TRBV4-1 and TRBJ1-2, with 9 bases identical to TRBD1. Germline V lookup: CDR1 MGHRA, CDR2 YSYEKL. Germline trimming cut 1 base from V and 8 bases from J; bases unmatched to any gene: 8. This CDR3 is built from 15 residues.

The sample holds a few counts of this clone. V is TRBV30 and J is TRBJ1-4; D not resolved. The V and J ends lost 8 bases and 3 bases respectively, with 13 bases between them. Germline V gene data show CDR1 as GTSNPN and CDR2 as SVGIG (reference sequence). This CDR3 has 13 amino acids. In DNA form, the CDR3 reads TGTGCCCAAAGAGTGGCGGCTAATGAAAAACTGTTTTTT. Amino acid sequence: CAQRVAANEKLFF.

This chain connects TRBV9 to TRBJ1-1; 9 bases fit TRBD1. Germline loops: CDR1 SGDLS, CDR2 YYNGEE. After removal of 3 bases from V and 0 bases from J, the junction contained 9 bases not matched to a gene. CDR3 size: 17 residues. The CDR3 loop reads CASSDGTGKSVNTEAFF. DNA for the CDR3: TGTGCCAGCAGCGATGGGACAGGGAAGAGCGTGAACACTGAAGCTTTCTTT.

The CDR3: CASREGNFLSEQYV. DNA of the CDR3: TGTGCCAGCAGGGAGGGAAACTTCTTGTCCGAGCAGTACGTC. The genes are TRBV27 and TRBJ2-7; D perhaps matches TRBD2 (6 bases). The CDR3 extends over 14 amino acids. The V end was cut by 6 bases, the J end by 6 bases, with 18 bases between. Germline CDR1 reads MNHEY; CDR2 reads SMNVEV (reference sequence).